The source of this T cell receptor (beta chain) is a study of T cell clonality in common variable immunodeficiency. Study-wide results and caveats: Reportedly, TCR beta sequences from common variable immunodeficiency showed fewer deletions and N-nucleotide insertions. What drives increased CVID clonality needs T cell subpopulation sequencing.

The method was immunoSEQ multiplex PCR; TCRdb's version includes in-frame clones alone and lacks a portion of them. The specimen has roughly 30,000 clones, none found just once. Patients had low serum IgG, IgA and/or IgM and specific antibody deficiency. CVID subjects were some 15 female and 25 to 30 male, aged about 8 to 65. This clone was recorded at least ten times. Its antigen is not identified. The sample taken for sequencing was peripheral blood mononuclear cells. The sequence came from a human donor with common variable immunodeficiency.

CDR3 bases read: TGCAGCGTCGGGATAACAGGCTACGAG. Protein: CSVGITGYE. The CDR3 in its entirety is CSVGITGYEQYF. The gene calls are TRBV29-1 and TRBJ2-7; D possibly uses TRBD1 or TRBD2 (5 bases each). The CDR3 goes on 3 residues after the read ends, and that part is filled in from the germline J gene. The germline V gene has CDR1 SQVTM and CDR2 ANQGSEA. V lost 6 bases and J lost 3, with 12 bases in between. The CDR3 totals 12 residues.